The 10 T cell receptor beta chains below were found in one sample sequenced in a study of identical twins. TCRdb recomputed calls from the 5' RACE reads with MiXCR, one row per CDR3 protein. The sample contains about 890,000 distinct CDR3 sequences, roughly an eighth of which appear only once. The sample was also reused in another study, on yellow fever vaccine responses in identical twins.

Sequencing was done on a sample of PBMCs. Receptors originate from a woman between 18 and 29 years old in good health.

V usage is TRBV7-3 and J usage is TRBJ2-2; 9 bases line up with TRBD2. V dropped 3 bases and J dropped 5; count of bases not matched to a gene: 4. Looked up from germline, CDR1 is SGHTA and CDR2 is FQGTGA. The CDR3 is made up of 15 amino acids. The CDR3 DNA follows: TGTGCCAGCAGCTTCTCTAGCGGGATTACCGGGGAGCTGTTTTTT. It translates to CASSFSSGITGELFF.

This clonotype was seen ten or more times. This chain connects TRBV9 to TRBJ2-6; no clear D gene. The CDR3 loop spans 15 amino acids. Germline V gives CDR1 SGDLS, CDR2 YYNGEE. Trimming shortened V by 0 bases and J by 4 bases, and 8 bases separated the two germline ends. The CDR3 here is CASSVEMRGANVLTF. CDR3 in DNA: TGTGCCAGCAGCGTAGAAATGCGAGGGGCCAACGTCCTGACTTTC.

The rearrangement joins TRBV12-3 or TRBV12-4 to TRBJ2-3; a weak D match, TRBD1 (6 bases). Between the trimmed V and J ends, which lost 8 bases and 2 bases, there was a span of 14 bases. The CDR3 covers 14 residues. The CDR3 loop is CASRHRAFTDTQYF. CDR3 coding DNA: TGTGCCAGCCGACACAGGGCTTTCACAGATACGCAGTATTTT.

The V call is TRBV2, the J call TRBJ2-2; no firm D call. V gave up 7 bases and J gave up 3 bases, with 9 bases separating them. The CDR3 extends over 13 amino acids. Germline V CDR1 and CDR2: SNHLY, FYNNEI. CDR3: CASNEIYTGELFF. DNA of the CDR3: TGTGCCAGCAACGAAATATACACCGGGGAGCTGTTTTTT.

This clonotype was counted between two and nine times. The chain recombines TRBV20-1 with TRBJ2-5; 14 nucleotides match TRBD2. The V segment lost 0 bases and the J segment 5 bases; nucleotides outside the gene matches: 8. The length of the CDR3 is 17 residues. Per the germline V gene, CDR1 is DFQATT and CDR2 is SNEGSKA (reference sequence). The CDR3 sequence: CSARDKTSGGAGETQYF. The CDR3 nucleotides are TGCAGTGCTAGAGATAAGACTAGCGGGGGGGCTGGGGAGACCCAGTACTTC.

The sample holds a few counts of this clonotype. V and J are TRBV5-1 and TRBJ1-5; TRBD1 matches 10 bases. Germline V gene lookup returns CDR1 SGHRS and CDR2 YFSETQ. The CDR3 has 16 residues. V trimming: 0 bases; J trimming: 7 bases; junction bases outside the gene matches: 7. CDR3 region: CASSLGGQGVGQPQHF. DNA for the CDR3: TGCGCCAGCAGCTTGGGAGGACAGGGGGTTGGGCAGCCCCAGCATTTT.

This clonotype has more than one count but fewer than ten. The V gene is TRBV28, the J gene TRBJ2-7; 9 bases map to TRBD2. The J segment lost 5 bases and the V segment lost 6 bases, leaving 8 bases of the junction unmatched. This CDR3 spans 14 amino acids. Germline assignment: CDR1 MDHEN and CDR2 SYDVKM. CDR3 coding DNA: TGTGCCAGCAGGTCCGGGACTAGCAGCCACGAGCAGTACTTC. Its translation: CASRSGTSSHEQYF.

This clonotype has more than one count but fewer than ten. The chain recombines TRBV3-1 with TRBJ1-1; D gene uncertain. CDR1 is LGHDT and CDR2 is YNNKEL in the germline V gene (reference sequence). The CDR3 contains 15 residues. V was shortened by 0 bases and J by 1 base, with 9 bases between the two germline ends. The CDR3 bases are TGTGCCAGCAGCCAAGATCGGCATTGGAACACTGAAGCTTTCTTT. Its protein is CASSQDRHWNTEAFF. The whole variable domain, remainder taken from reference TRBV3-1 and TRBJ1-1, is DTAVSQTPKYLVTQMGNDKSIKCEQNLGHDTMYWYKQDSKKFLKIMFSYNNKELIINETVPNRFSPKSPDKAHLNLHINSLELGDSAVYFCASSQDRHWNTEAFFGQGTRLTVV.

A few counts support this clonotype. This rearrangement joins TRBV3-1 to TRBJ2-1, with 8 bases matching TRBD1. The length of the CDR3 is 15 residues. In germline, CDR1 is LGHDT, CDR2 YNNKEL (reference sequence). The V gene end was trimmed by 3 bases and the J gene end by 5 bases; junction bases not matched to a gene: 6. In nucleotides, the CDR3 is TGTGCCAGCAGCCAGAACAGGGGGGTTAACAATGAGCAGTTCTTC. Its protein is CASSQNRGVNNEQFF.

CDR3 coding DNA: TGTGCCAGCAGCGGACGGGGAGTAATTTCCTACGAGCAGTACTTC. This sequence encodes CASSGRGVISYEQYF. The chain combines TRBV28 with TRBJ2-7; maybe TRBD2 (5 bases). V lost 6 bases, J lost 1 base, and 16 bases lay in between. Germline V gene data show CDR1 as MDHEN and CDR2 as SYDVKM. This CDR3 is built from 15 residues.